This TCR beta chain was found in a study of cytomegalovirus exposure and HLA in healthy donors. Study observations and caveats: Reportedly, fewer N-insertions than the 666-donor mean appeared in an Asian-associated ancestry cluster in a later analysis. An analysis was carried out at a later point. It showed that HLA-associated TCR beta chains were more clonally expanded than equally common non-associated chains. In a later analysis, specific HLA alleles were associated with more than 15,000 TCR beta sequences at a 0.05 false discovery rate.

PCR employed 60 Vbeta and 13 Jbeta primers. The method was immunoSEQ multiplex PCR; TCRdb's version includes in-frame clones alone and lacks a portion of them. The sample holds about 150,000 clones, less than 80% seen once. V was shortened by 1 base and J by 9 bases, with 15 bases between the two germline ends. The CDR3 has 15 amino acids. Looked up from germline, CDR1 is SEHNR and CDR2 is FQNEAQ (reference sequence). Concerning this clone itself: Antigen: not known.

The sequenced sample consisted of PBMCs. This TCR was sampled from a man aged 25-40 years in good health and CMV-seronegative. V and J are TRBV7-9 and TRBJ2-2, with D uncertain. CDR3 loop: CASSLVGPPEWELFF. In DNA form, the CDR3 reads TGTGCCAGCAGCTTAGTCGGTCCACCGGAGTGGGAGCTGTTTTTT.